This T cell receptor (beta chain) is from a study of cytomegalovirus exposure and HLA in healthy donors (dated 2017 in TCRdb). Regarding the research as a whole: A later analysis indicated that the 130 or so validation repertoires were generated on the platform also employed for the 650 to 850 repertoires of the first cohort. In addition to the first cohort of about 650 subjects, a separate validation cohort of over 90 different subjects was used. To predict cytomegalovirus infection status, the study brought together high-throughput TCR immunosequencing, statistical association of individual TCRs with disease status, and machine learning. The aim of the study was to test whether cataloging public T cell receptors could identify signatures of past pathogen exposure. Study-level results and caveats: In vitro tests confirmed that three of the cytomegalovirus-associated TCR beta chains recognize cytomegalovirus antigens. A later analysis lacked HLA typing for the validation cohort, so it scored co-occurrence in that cohort across all 120 repertoires. The study listed approximately 150 TCR beta chains as associated with cytomegalovirus. Subsequent analysis determined that TCRs grouped into clusters in the first cohort also showed a tendency toward co-occurrence across the roughly 110 validation repertoires, and approximately 94% of cluster scores exceeded 0. Across donors, most TCR sequences were observed very rarely, whereas some public TCRs were present in many individuals. Cytomegalovirus status was reported to be diagnosed by the classifier with high specificity and sensitivity in both the original and validation cohorts. The authors suggested that the approach could potentially be generalized to other disease states and immunological phenotypes.

CDR1 is given as GTSNPN and CDR2 as SVGIG, both from the germline V gene (reference sequence). V has 5 bases trimmed and J has 2 bases trimmed; junction bases matching no gene number 7. The CDR3 starts with the cysteine, ends with the phenylalanine, and has 14 residues. The sequence is cut down to CDR3 DNA, 42 bases in frame from base 1. Separate from the roughly 650-subject first cohort, the validation cohort of roughly 110 subjects was the group to which the donors belonged. Turning to this clone: Its cognate antigen has yet to be identified. No base-level quality is on record; no much larger clone is a single base apart. Additional DNA sequences in this sample encode the identical CDR3.

The method was the immunoSEQ multiplex PCR assay. The authors' pipeline ran thus. A statistical classification framework was developed to diagnose cytomegalovirus status using the catalog of TCR beta chain sequences. Sourced from immuneACCESS, this table was stored by TCRdb with only in-frame sequences that have V and J called. A share of the clones is absent; for the studies checked, an unresolved V gene accounts for under half, and the remainder has no known explanation. That table furnishes V, J and clone size, whereas the DNA furnished D and trimming. The sample has tens of thousands of clones on record, around 97% of them singletons. Over 2% of the sample goes to the ten largest clones.

The sequencing input was PBMCs. The chain is made from TRBV30 and TRBJ2-7; TRBD2 agrees with 9 junctional bases. The clonotype was recovered from a man aged 18 to 29 in good health and CMV-seronegative. At the DNA level, the sequence is TGTGCCTGGCGGGGGCGGGGGGGGACCTACGAGCAGTACTTC. Its product reads: CAWRGRGGTYEQYF.